This TCR beta chain came from a study of early T cells in non-severe SARS-CoV-2 infection. The overall study: The authors sequenced bulk RNA from unsorted whole blood, leaving chains unpaired. Study-level findings and limits: Clonotype matching in VDJdb favored anti-spike CD8 responses and did not capture private and CD4 specificities.

By its share, this clonotype is medium-sized. No antigen is known for it. V lost 5 bases to trimming and J lost 0 bases, with 13 bases between them. The CDR3 spans 14 residues. Germline V gene data show CDR1 as DFQATT and CDR2 as SNEGSKA (reference sequence). Molecules of cDNA were individually given unique molecular identifiers that were attached to them. MiXCR was run by TCRdb on the 5' RACE reads, yielding one entry per CDR3 protein. The sample records just over 70,000 distinct CDR3 sequences, approximately 12% being singletons. The TCR comes from an adult who was a healthcare worker with PCR-confirmed SARS-CoV-2 infection or an uninfected control (not recorded which). The chain links TRBV20-1 to TRBJ1-1, with D tentatively TRBD1 (6 bases). The sequenced sample was whole blood. The CDR3 DNA is TGCAGTGCTCGTTATACAGGGATGAACACTGAAGCTTTCTTT. Protein product: CSARYTGMNTEAFF.